The 19 T cell receptor beta chains reported below all come from one sample, sequenced in a study of Ad26.COV2.S vaccination and SARS-CoV-2 variants. Method: immunoSEQ multiplex PCR; TCRdb's copy keeps in-frame clones and lacks some. This sample has hundreds of thousands of clones, with less than 90% found just once. The treatment is: 19 received Ad26.COV2.S at low or high dose, single or two shots; about 5 received placebo; per-sample allocation not given. Sampling took place 63 days after the first vaccine or placebo injection. The source was peripheral blood, collected in a trial of Ad26.COV2.S vaccine versus placebo. These receptors originate from a person aged 18-65 years who received the Ad26.COV2.S COVID-19 vaccine or a placebo.

This chain links TRBV19 with TRBJ1-2; D uncertain. The CDR3 has 15 amino acids. V lost 5 bases to trimming and J lost 2 bases, with 15 bases between them. Germline lookup yields CDR1 LNHDA and CDR2 SQIVND (reference sequence). CDR3 DNA: TGTGCCAGTAGTTTCAGGAATGGGATGAACTATGGCTACACCTTC. Protein: CASSFRNGMNYGYTF.

The rearrangement uses TRBV27 and TRBJ1-2; 8 bases fit TRBD1. V lost 0 bases, J lost 8 bases, and 8 bases stayed unmatched. Germline V lookup: CDR1 MNHEY, CDR2 SMNVEV (reference sequence). The CDR3 is 15 residues long. This CDR3 reads CASSLSVAGGEGYTF. For the CDR3, the DNA is TGTGCCAGCAGTTTATCCGTGGCAGGGGGCGAAGGCTACACCTTC.

The chain employs TRBV28 and TRBJ2-1; TRBD1 agrees at 11 bases. The ends lost 1 base at V and 13 bases at J; junction bases unmatched: 9. The germline gives CDR1 MDHEN, CDR2 SYDVKM. This CDR3 is 15 amino acids long. CDR3 bases: TGTGCCAGCAGTTTATCCCCGGGACAGGGGGAAGTACAGTTCTTC. Amino acid sequence: CASSLSPGQGEVQFF.

This clone was recorded a few times. V is TRBV5-1 and J is TRBJ1-2, with 7 nucleotides matching TRBD1. J lost 3 bases, V lost 4 bases, and 3 bases had no gene match. In germline, CDR1 is SGHRS, CDR2 YFSETQ. The CDR3 has 13 amino acids. CDR3 loop: CASSPQGDYGYTF. For the CDR3, the DNA is TGCGCCAGCAGCCCTCAGGGGGACTATGGCTACACCTTC.

The chain employs TRBV7-6 and TRBJ1-3; D unclear. The CDR3 totals 13 residues. Germline V gene sequence: CDR1 SGHVS, CDR2 FNYEAQ. The V end was cut by 2 bases, the J end by 3 bases, with 5 bases between. CDR3 in amino acids: CASSLPSGNTIYF. The CDR3 nucleotides read TGTGCCAGCAGCTTACCTAGTGGAAACACCATATATTTT.

The chain recombines TRBV6-5 with TRBJ2-1; TRBD1 might be the D (6 bases). This CDR3 has 16 residues. Per germline, CDR1 MNHEY and CDR2 SVGAGI. V was shortened by 2 bases and J by 2 bases, with 13 bases between the two germline ends. The CDR3 DNA follows: TGTGCCAGCAGTTACGGGGCAGGGGTTACCTACAATGAGCAGTTCTTC. Protein sequence: CASSYGAGVTYNEQFF.

The gene calls are TRBV5-4 and TRBJ1-4; 7 bases agree with TRBD1. Trimming at V came to 3 bases and at J to 6 bases, leaving 5 bases not matched to a gene. Per germline, CDR1 SGHNT and CDR2 YYREEE (reference sequence). CDR3 length: 14 residues. The CDR3 DNA is TGTGCCAGCAGCTCGGGACAGTCTTATGAAAAACTGTTTTTT. Amino acid sequence: CASSSGQSYEKLFF.

The chain uses TRBV30 and TRBJ2-7, with a weak D call TRBD2 (6 bases). The germline CDR1 and CDR2 sequences are GTSNPN and SVGIG (reference sequence). The CDR3 loop spans 11 amino acids. Between the trimmed V and J ends, which lost 3 bases and 4 bases, there was a span of 7 bases. In DNA, the CDR3 is TGTGCCTGGAGACGGGAGTACGAGCAGTACTTC. Translating it yields CAWRREYEQYF.

The chain uses TRBV30 and TRBJ1-2; no clear D gene. CDR1 GTSNPN and CDR2 SVGIG come from the germline V gene (reference sequence). Deletions cut 4 bases from V and 3 bases from J, with 15 bases between. The length of the CDR3 is 14 residues. CDR3 sequence reads: CAWTRSLRYYGYTF. The CDR3 DNA is TGTGCCTGGACAAGGTCGTTACGTTACTATGGCTACACCTTC.

The V gene is TRBV3-1 (or the pseudogene TRBV3-2), the J gene TRBJ1-1; D is undetermined. V lost 4 bases and J lost 3, with 9 bases in between. This CDR3 region has 13 residues. Germline lookup yields CDR1 LGHDT and CDR2 YNNKEL (reference sequence). DNA of the CDR3: TGTGCCAGCAGCCTGTATAGTTACACTGAAGCTTTCTTT. Translation: CASSLYSYTEAFF.

V and J are TRBV19 and TRBJ1-2; the D is unclear. The CDR3 contains 15 residues. Germline V CDR1 and CDR2: LNHDA, SQIVND (reference sequence). Trimming took 3 bases from V and 5 from J, leaving 16 bases between them. As DNA, the CDR3 is TGTGCCAGTAGTATTGGGAACGGTTTAAATTATGGCTACACCTTC. It is translated as CASSIGNGLNYGYTF.

The chain links TRBV11-2 to TRBJ2-1; 10 positions match TRBD2. The CDR3 runs 19 residues. V lost 5 bases, J lost 8 bases, and 21 bases stayed unmatched. The V gene's germline CDR1 is SGHAT and CDR2 FQNNGV. The CDR3 loop reads CASSVKSGRASWTSDEQFF. For the CDR3, the DNA is TGTGCCAGCAGCGTTAAAAGCGGGAGGGCCAGTTGGACTAGTGATGAGCAGTTCTTC.

With regard to this clone: Other DNA sequences in the same sample also yield this CDR3. The J gene is TRBJ1-5, the V gene TRBV5-4; 8 bases line up with TRBD1. This CDR3 has 15 amino acids. With 3 bases clipped from V and 6 bases from J, the junction kept 8 bases outside the gene matches. From germline, CDR1 is SGHNT and CDR2 YYREEE (reference sequence). This CDR3 is CASSSGQGLGQPQHF. The CDR3 DNA reads as TGTGCCAGCAGCTCCGGACAGGGCCTCGGTCAGCCCCAGCATTTT.

A remark on this clone: The same CDR3 also results from other DNA sequences found in this sample. The J gene is TRBJ1-2, the V gene TRBV6-5; possible D gene TRBD1, 6 bases. Between the trimmed V and J ends, which lost 8 bases and 0 bases, there was a span of 13 bases. Germline V gene lookup returns CDR1 MNHEY and CDR2 SVGAGI. The CDR3 sequence is 14 residues long. The DNA for the CDR3 is TGTGCCAGCGGCTCAGGACAGACTAACTATGGCTACACCTTC. Translated: CASGSGQTNYGYTF.

The V call is TRBV3-1 (or the pseudogene TRBV3-2), the J call TRBJ1-1, with 10 bases that match TRBD1. Trimming took 4 bases from V and 2 from J; bases not matched to a gene: 4. CDR3 length: 15 residues. Germline-derived CDR1 and CDR2 are LGHDT and YNNKEL (reference sequence). DNA for the CDR3: TGTGCCAGCAGCCCATGGACAGGGGGTAACACTGAAGCTTTCTTT. As protein: CASSPWTGGNTEAFF.

The chain employs TRBV7-2 and TRBJ2-3, with D possibly TRBD1 on 6 matching bases. CDR1 is SGHTA, CDR2 FQGNSA, per germline. The CDR3 extends over 17 amino acids. Trimming removed 5 bases from V and 1 base from J, with 19 bases in between. Written as DNA, the CDR3 is TGTGCCAGCAGCCCCTATCCGACAGGTTCCGGCACAGATACGCAGTATTTT. Encoded protein: CASSPYPTGSGTDTQYF. The whole variable domain, filled in from reference TRBV7-2 and TRBJ2-3, reads GAGVSQSPSNKVTEKGKDVELRCDPISGHTALYWYRQSLGQGLEFLIYFQGNSAPDKSGLPSDRFSAERTGGSVSTLTIQRTQQEDSAVYLCASSPYPTGSGTDTQYFGPGTRLTVL.

The genes are TRBV19 and TRBJ1-2, with D possibly TRBD1 on 5 matching bases. The V gene's germline CDR1 is LNHDA and CDR2 SQIVND (reference sequence). Deletions cut 3 bases from V and 0 bases from J, with 14 bases between. The CDR3 covers 16 residues. In nucleotides, the CDR3 is TGTGCCAGTAGTATCCCCGGGGCAACCGCTAACTATGGCTACACCTTC. It specifies CASSIPGATANYGYTF.

The rearrangement joins TRBV25-1 to TRBJ1-5; no firm D call. CDR1 MGHDK and CDR2 SYGVNS come from the germline V gene. The CDR3 is 14 amino acids. Deletions cut 1 base from V and 3 bases from J, with 7 bases between. The CDR3 coding sequence is TGTGCCAGCAGTGAATCCGGTCCCAATCAGCCCCAGCATTTT. It encodes CASSESGPNQPQHF.

The rearrangement links TRBV7-2 to TRBJ2-7; D is undetermined. V was pared by 1 base and J by 9 bases, with 19 bases between. Germline CDR1 and CDR2: SGHTA and FQGNSA. This CDR3 is built from 15 residues. The CDR3 loop is CASSLGSGMKEVQYF. The CDR3 DNA reads as TGTGCCAGCAGCTTAGGATCGGGTATGAAGGAAGTGCAGTACTTC.